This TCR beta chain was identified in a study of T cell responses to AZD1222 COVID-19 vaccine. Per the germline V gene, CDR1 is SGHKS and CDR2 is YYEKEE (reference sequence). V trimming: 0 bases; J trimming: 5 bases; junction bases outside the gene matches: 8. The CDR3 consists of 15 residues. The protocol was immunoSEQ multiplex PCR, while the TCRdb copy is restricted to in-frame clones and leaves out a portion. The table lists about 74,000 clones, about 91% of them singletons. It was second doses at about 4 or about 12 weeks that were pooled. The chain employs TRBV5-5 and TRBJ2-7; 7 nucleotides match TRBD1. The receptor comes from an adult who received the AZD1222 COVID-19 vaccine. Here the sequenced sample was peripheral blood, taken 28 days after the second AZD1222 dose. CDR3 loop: CASSLVQGVTDEQYF. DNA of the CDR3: TGTGCCAGCAGCTTGGTTCAGGGGGTTACCGACGAGCAGTACTTC.